This T cell receptor (beta chain) was found in a study of T cell responses to AZD1222 COVID-19 vaccine. Across the whole study: Researchers grouped second doses given at about 4 or about 12 weeks into one pool.

The length of the CDR3 is 16 residues. The ends lost 5 bases at V and 0 bases at J; junction bases unmatched: 3. Germline values: CDR1 LNHDA, CDR2 SQIVND (reference sequence). The assay was immunoSEQ multiplex PCR, and TCRdb's table has in-frame clones only and misses some. This sample has approximately 110,000 clones, with around 94% found just once. This clonotype was sampled from an adult in good health. The chain joins TRBV19 to TRBJ2-4, with 11 bases matching TRBD2. Source: peripheral blood, taken on day 0 of AZD1222 vaccination. The CDR3: CASSPGTSGAKNIQYF. The CDR3 coding sequence is TGTGCCAGTAGTCCGGGGACTAGCGGAGCCAAAAACATTCAGTACTTC.